Below, one TCR beta chain is given with its context. This sample was taken from a study of blood T cell repertoires in COVID-19. Study-wide context: COVID-19 samples collected from the United States, Italy and Spain covered acute and convalescent phases. PBMCs, B-cell-depleted T cells, or T cells provided the cDNA or gDNA that made up the material.

Trimming shortened V by 1 base and J by 4 bases, and 7 bases separated the two germline ends. CDR1 and CDR2 from the germline V gene are SGHAT and FQNNGV. CDR3 size: 13 residues. Original processing methods: Using reference gene primer amplification, nucleated cell counts were estimated. Method: immunoSEQ multiplex PCR; TCRdb's copy keeps in-frame clones and lacks some. The DNA gave D and trimming, while V, J and clone size come from that table. The data contain around 72,000 clones, approximately 82% of them singletons. V and J are TRBV11-2 and TRBJ1-1, with D unresolved. The source is a woman aged 80 or over with acute or convalescent COVID-19. Sample: peripheral blood. CDR3 DNA: TGTGCCAGCAGCTTAGGAGTCGCCACTGAAGCTTTCTTT. As protein: CASSLGVATEAFF.